This passage covers 7 T cell receptor beta chains from one sample sequenced in a study of T cells after yellow fever vaccination (dated by TCRdb to about 2019). Taken with the paper, the label for treatment or condition translates to: live attenuated yellow fever vaccine strain. The library was generated by 5' RACE. Sequencing used an Illumina NovaSeq 6000. TCRdb itself trimmed the public reads at Q25 with fastp, ran MiXCR and retained productive beta chains. Every entry covers one CDR3 protein and lists the most common genes and DNA from its rows. The sample records 300,000 to 350,000 distinct CDR3 sequences, around a tenth of which are singletons. Roughly 3% of the sample rests with the top ten. The input for sequencing was CD4+ T cells sorted from PBMCs, taken 45 days after the yellow fever booster vaccination. Receptors were obtained from a man between 18 and 35 years old who received the YFV17D yellow fever vaccine.

This clonotype has a count of ten or more. V usage is TRBV9 and J usage is TRBJ2-3, with TRBD2 matching 11 bases. The CDR3 sequence is 14 residues long. Germline CDR1 and CDR2: SGDLS and YYNGEE. The ends lost 4 bases at V and 4 bases at J; junction bases unmatched: 2. CDR3 region: CASSLTSGADTQYF. The CDR3 nucleotides read TGTGCCAGCAGCTTGACTAGCGGGGCAGATACGCAGTATTTT. The entire variable domain, with the rest obtained from reference TRBV9 and TRBJ2-3, is as follows: DSGVTQTPKHLITATGQRVTLRCSPRSGDLSVYWYQQSLDQGLQFLIQYYNGEERAKGNILERFSAQQFPDLHSELNLSSLELGDSALYFCASSLTSGADTQYFGPGTRLTVL.

V usage is TRBV6-5 and J usage is TRBJ2-7, with TRBD2 as a possible D gene (6 bases). This CDR3 comprises 13 residues. Germline CDR1 is MNHEY and CDR2 is SVGAGI. V dropped 6 bases and J dropped 7 bases, with 16 bases sitting between them. The CDR3 loop reads CASSPTRAGEQYV. CDR3 sequence (DNA): TGTGCCAGCAGCCCCACTAGGGCGGGGGAGCAGTACGTC.

The chain is built from TRBV5-1 and TRBJ2-2; D is undetermined. This CDR3 has 15 residues. Trimming pared 1 base from V and 5 bases from J, leaving 12 bases between. Per germline, CDR1 SGHRS and CDR2 YFSETQ. The CDR3 DNA reads as TGCGCCAGCAGCTTGTCCCCCCCGGGTACCGGGGAGCTGTTTTTT. This sequence encodes CASSLSPPGTGELFF. Full variable domain (missing parts from reference TRBV5-1 and TRBJ2-2): KAGVTQTPRYLIKTRGQQVTLSCSPISGHRSVSWYQQTPGQGLQFLFEYFSETQRNKGNFPGRFSGRQFSNSRSEMNVSTLELGDSALYLCASSLSPPGTGELFFGEGSRLTVL.

This clonotype was seen repeatedly, ten times or more. The chain employs TRBV9 and TRBJ2-5; 10 nucleotides match TRBD2. This CDR3 contains 15 residues. CDR1 is SGDLS and CDR2 is YYNGEE in the germline V gene. With 2 bases clipped from V and 3 bases from J, the junction kept 4 bases outside the gene matches. In DNA form, the CDR3 reads TGTGCCAGCAGCGTGACCGGGACTAGCGAAGAGACCCAGTACTTC. Protein sequence: CASSVTGTSEETQYF. The full variable domain, in which reference TRBV9 and TRBJ2-5 provide the parts outside the CDR3, is DSGVTQTPKHLITATGQRVTLRCSPRSGDLSVYWYQQSLDQGLQFLIQYYNGEERAKGNILERFSAQQFPDLHSELNLSSLELGDSALYFCASSVTGTSEETQYFGPGTRLLVL.

Written as DNA, the CDR3 is TGTGCCAGCAGCTCCCCGGGACTTCACAATGAGCAGTTCTTC. Amino acids: CASSSPGLHNEQFF. The chain uses TRBV7-3 and TRBJ2-1, with D possibly TRBD2 on 6 matching bases. This CDR3 contains 14 residues. V gave up 4 bases and J gave up 5 bases, with 12 bases separating them. Germline-derived CDR1 and CDR2 are SGHTA and FQGTGA.

The table lists this clonotype with a few counts. The chain employs TRBV12-3 or TRBV12-4 and TRBJ1-3; a weak D match, TRBD1 (5 bases). CDR3 size: 15 residues. V lost 8 bases, J lost 0 bases, and 14 bases lay in between. The CDR3 DNA reads as TGTGCCAGCCCTAAGCGGGGCATCTCTGGAAACACCATATATTTT. Amino acids: CASPKRGISGNTIYF.

The rearrangement uses TRBV10-3 and TRBJ1-5; 9 bases are shared with TRBD1. Germline-derived CDR1 and CDR2 are ENHRY and SYGVKD. This CDR3 has 15 residues. The V segment lost 0 bases and the J segment 6 bases; nucleotides outside the gene matches: 3. Here the CDR3 reads CAISESDRGGQPQHF. For the CDR3, the DNA is TGTGCCATCAGTGAGTCGGACAGGGGAGGTCAGCCCCAGCATTTT.